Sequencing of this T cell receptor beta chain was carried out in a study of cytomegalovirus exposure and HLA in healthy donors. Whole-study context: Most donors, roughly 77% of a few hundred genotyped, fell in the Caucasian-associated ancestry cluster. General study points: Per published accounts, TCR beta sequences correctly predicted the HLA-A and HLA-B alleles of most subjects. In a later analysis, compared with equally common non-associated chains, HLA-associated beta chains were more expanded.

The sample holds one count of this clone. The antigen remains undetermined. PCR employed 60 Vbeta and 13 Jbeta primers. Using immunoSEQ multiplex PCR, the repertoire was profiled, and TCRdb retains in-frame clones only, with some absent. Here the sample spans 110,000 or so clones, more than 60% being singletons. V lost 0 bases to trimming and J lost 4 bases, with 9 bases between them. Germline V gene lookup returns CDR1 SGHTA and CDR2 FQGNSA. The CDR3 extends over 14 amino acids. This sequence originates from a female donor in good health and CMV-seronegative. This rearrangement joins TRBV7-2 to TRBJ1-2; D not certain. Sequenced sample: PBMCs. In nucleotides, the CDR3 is TGTGCCAGCAGCTTAGCAGGAGGAGGCTATGGCTACACCTTC. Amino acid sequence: CASSLAGGGYGYTF. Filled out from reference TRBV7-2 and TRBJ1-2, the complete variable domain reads GAGVSQSPSNKVTEKGKDVELRCDPISGHTALYWYRQSLGQGLEFLIYFQGNSAPDKSGLPSDRFSAERTGGSVSTLTIQRTQQEDSAVYLCASSLAGGGYGYTFGSGTRLTVV.